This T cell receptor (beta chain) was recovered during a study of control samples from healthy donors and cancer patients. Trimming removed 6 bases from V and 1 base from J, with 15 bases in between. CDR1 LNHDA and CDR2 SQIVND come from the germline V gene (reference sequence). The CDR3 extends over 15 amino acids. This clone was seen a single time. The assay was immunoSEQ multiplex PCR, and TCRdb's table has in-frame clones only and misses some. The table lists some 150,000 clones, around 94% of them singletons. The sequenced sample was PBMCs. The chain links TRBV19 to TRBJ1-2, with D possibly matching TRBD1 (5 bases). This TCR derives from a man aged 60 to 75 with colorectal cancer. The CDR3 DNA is TGTGCCAGTAGCCCCTCCGGGACTGGTAACTATGGCTACACCTTC. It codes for CASSPSGTGNYGYTF.